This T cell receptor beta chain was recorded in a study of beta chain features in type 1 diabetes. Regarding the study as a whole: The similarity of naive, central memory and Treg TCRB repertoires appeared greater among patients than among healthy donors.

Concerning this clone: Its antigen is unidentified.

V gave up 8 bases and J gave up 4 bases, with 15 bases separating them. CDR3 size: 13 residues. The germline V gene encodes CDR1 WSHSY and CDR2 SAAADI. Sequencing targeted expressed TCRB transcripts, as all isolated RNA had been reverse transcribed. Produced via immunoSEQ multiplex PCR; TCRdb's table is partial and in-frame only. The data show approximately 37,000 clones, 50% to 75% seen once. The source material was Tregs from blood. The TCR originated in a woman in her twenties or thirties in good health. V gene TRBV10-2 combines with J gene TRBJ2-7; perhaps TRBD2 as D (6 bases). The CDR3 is CASEAGNGYEQYF. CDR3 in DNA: TGCGCCAGCGAGGCGGGAAATGGGTACGAGCAGTACTTC.